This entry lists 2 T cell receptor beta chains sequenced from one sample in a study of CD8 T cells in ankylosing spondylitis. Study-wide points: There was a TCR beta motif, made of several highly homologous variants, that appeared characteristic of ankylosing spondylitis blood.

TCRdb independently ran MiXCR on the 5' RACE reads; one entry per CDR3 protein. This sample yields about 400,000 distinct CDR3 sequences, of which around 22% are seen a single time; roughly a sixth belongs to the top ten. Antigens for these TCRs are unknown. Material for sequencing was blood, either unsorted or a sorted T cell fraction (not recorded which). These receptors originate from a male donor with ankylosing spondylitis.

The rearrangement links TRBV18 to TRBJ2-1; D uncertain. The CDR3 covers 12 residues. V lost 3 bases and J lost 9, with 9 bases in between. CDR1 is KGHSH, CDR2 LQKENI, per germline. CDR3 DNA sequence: TGTGCCAGCTCACCCGGATCGACTGAGCAGTTCTTC. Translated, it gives CASSPGSTEQFF.

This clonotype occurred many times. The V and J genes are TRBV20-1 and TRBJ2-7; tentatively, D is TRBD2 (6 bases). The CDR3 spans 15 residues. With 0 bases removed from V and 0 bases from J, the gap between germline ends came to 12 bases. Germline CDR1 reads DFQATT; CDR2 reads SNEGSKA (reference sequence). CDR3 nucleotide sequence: TGCAGTGCTAGAGACCTAGCGACCAACTCCTACGAGCAGTACTTC. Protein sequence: CSARDLATNSYEQYF.